One and the same sample provided the 30 T cell receptor beta chains below, sequenced in a study of CD8 T cells in ankylosing spondylitis. The study, taken as a whole, reports: There was a TCR beta motif, made of several highly homologous variants, that appeared characteristic of ankylosing spondylitis blood.

Which antigens these TCRs recognize remains unknown. TCRdb re-derived calls from the 5' RACE reads in MiXCR, one entry per CDR3 protein. This table has about 510,000 distinct CDR3 sequences, approximately 5% appearing once. Specimen: blood, either unsorted or a sorted T cell fraction (not recorded which). The receptors originated from a male donor with ankylosing spondylitis.

CDR3 residues: CATSRAREGPNEQYF. Written as DNA, the CDR3 is TGTGCCACCAGCAGAGCGCGGGAGGGCCCTAATGAGCAGTACTTC. The genes are TRBV15 and TRBJ2-7; TRBD2 matches 9 bases. This CDR3 has 15 residues. J was trimmed by 7 bases and V by 1 base; bases with no gene match: 8. In germline, CDR1 is LNHNV, CDR2 YYDKDF (reference sequence).

Comment on this clonotype: Given a much more abundant clone one base away, this may be a read error. V usage is TRBV29-1 and J usage is TRBJ2-5; 9 bases line up with TRBD2. The CDR3 is made up of 13 amino acids. From germline, CDR1 is SQVTM and CDR2 ANQGSEA. CDR3 region: CSGGGGGQATQYF. In DNA, the CDR3 is TGCAGCGGTGGCGGGGGGGGGCAAGCGACCCAGTACTTC.

This clonotype was picked up many times. The V gene is TRBV4-3, the J gene TRBJ2-7; 13 bases are shared with TRBD2. The length of the CDR3 is 16 residues. V lost 4 bases, J lost 6 bases, and 9 bases stayed unmatched. The germline V gene encodes CDR1 LGHNA and CDR2 YSLEER. Written as DNA, the CDR3 is TGCGCCAGCAGCCGGGGACTAGCGGGACCTCCGGGCGAGCAGTACTTC. Translation: CASSRGLAGPPGEQYF.

This clonotype was counted many times. The J gene is TRBJ2-1, the V gene TRBV12-3 or TRBV12-4; TRBD2 aligns across 7 bases. The CDR3 consists of 15 residues. Trimming cost V 2 bases and J 0 bases; bases outside gene matches: 1. CDR3 amino acids: CASSLRLASYNEQFF. The CDR3 coding sequence is TGTGCCAGCAGTTTAAGACTAGCCTCCTACAATGAGCAGTTCTTC.

The table lists this clonotype with many counts. The gene calls are TRBV5-1 and TRBJ2-3, with a tentative D call TRBD2 (5 bases). Looked up from germline, CDR1 is SGHRS and CDR2 is YFSETQ. The length of the CDR3 is 14 residues. The V end was cut by 0 bases, the J end by 2 bases, with 7 bases between. The DNA for the CDR3 is TGCGCCAGCAGCTTGGAGCGGCTCACAGATACGCAGTATTTT. As protein: CASSLERLTDTQYF.

This clonotype has ten or more counts. The rearrangement links TRBV11-2 to TRBJ2-1; tentatively, D is TRBD2 (5 bases). The germline V gene has CDR1 SGHAT and CDR2 FQNNGV. This CDR3 has 15 residues. The V end lost 5 bases, the J end lost 0 bases, and 11 bases lay between the germline ends. CDR3 protein: CASSISVSSYNEQFF. The CDR3 DNA sequence: TGTGCCAGCAGCATTAGCGTGAGCTCCTACAATGAGCAGTTCTTC.

This clonotype showed up many times. V gene TRBV12-3 or TRBV12-4 combines with J gene TRBJ1-5, with 9 bases that match TRBD1. The J segment lost 7 bases and the V segment lost 4 bases, leaving 8 bases of the junction unmatched. The CDR3 extends over 15 amino acids. The CDR3 DNA is TGTGCCAGCAGTTCCCGGGACAGGGACTACCAGCCCCAGCATTTT. It encodes CASSSRDRDYQPQHF.

This clonotype appeared many times. The CDR3 nucleotides read TGTGCCACCAGTGTGAGCGGGACAGATACGCAGTATTTT. Amino acid sequence: CATSVSGTDTQYF. J is TRBJ2-3 and V is TRBV24-1, with D tentatively TRBD2 (6 bases). V was pared by 5 bases and J by 3 bases, with 8 bases between. Germline lookup yields CDR1 KGHDR and CDR2 SFDVKD. The CDR3 is made up of 13 amino acids.

This clonotype came up many times. The chain combines TRBV21-1 with TRBJ2-5; TRBD2 was called by the table and not checked on the DNA. TRBV21-1 is designated a pseudogene. CDR3 length equals 17 residues. The DNA of the CDR3 is TGTGCCAGCAGGGGGACTAGCGGGGGACCCTACCAAGAGACCCAGTACTTC. Its protein product is CASRGTSGGPYQETQYF.

This clonotype was detected many times. V and J are TRBV4-1 and TRBJ1-2; 8 bases match TRBD1. Germline-derived CDR1 and CDR2 are MGHRA and YSYEKL. The J segment lost 7 bases and the V segment lost 1 base, leaving 5 bases of the junction unmatched. This CDR3 is built from 14 residues. The CDR3 loop is CASSQVWTGSGYTF. CDR3 bases: TGCGCCAGCAGCCAAGTTTGGACAGGGTCTGGCTACACCTTC.

At least ten counts were recorded for this clonotype. V and J are TRBV5-1 and TRBJ2-1, with 8 bases that match TRBD2. Germline CDR1 SGHRS, CDR2 YFSETQ. The ends lost 2 bases at V and 9 bases at J; junction bases unmatched: 7. This CDR3 region has 14 residues. In nucleotides, the CDR3 is TGCGCCAGCAGCTTTAGAAGCGGGAGCGGTGAGCAGTTCTTC. This gives the protein CASSFRSGSGEQFF.

DNA of the CDR3: TGTGCCAGCAGCCAAGCAGGGGGCGGCTCCTACGAGCAGTACTTC. This translates into CASSQAGGGSYEQYF. The V gene is TRBV3-1, the J gene TRBJ2-7; TRBD1 aligns across 8 bases. The CDR3 covers 15 residues. The germline V gene has CDR1 LGHDT and CDR2 YNNKEL (reference sequence). The junction had 2 bases not matched to a gene; V was cut back by 1 base and J by 0 bases.

This clonotype showed up many times. This rearrangement joins TRBV9 to TRBJ2-1; maybe TRBD2 (5 bases). This CDR3 has 14 amino acids. Germline CDR1 SGDLS, CDR2 YYNGEE. V shed 0 bases and J shed 4 bases, with 8 bases lying between them. For the CDR3, the DNA is TGTGCCAGCAGCGTAGCCGTAGCGTACAATGAGCAGTTCTTC. Its protein is CASSVAVAYNEQFF. Filled out from reference TRBV9 and TRBJ2-1, the complete variable domain reads DSGVTQTPKHLITATGQRVTLRCSPRSGDLSVYWYQQSLDQGLQFLIQYYNGEERAKGNILERFSAQQFPDLHSELNLSSLELGDSALYFCASSVAVAYNEQFFGPGTRLTVL.

This clonotype has at least ten counts. The chain recombines TRBV7-9 with TRBJ2-1; 13 bases align to TRBD2. The CDR3 totals 16 residues. Germline V gene lookup returns CDR1 SEHNR and CDR2 FQNEAQ (reference sequence). J gave up 0 bases and V 8 bases, and 4 bases lay outside the gene matches. The CDR3 DNA sequence: TGTGCCAGCGGACTAGCGGGAGTAGACTCCTACAATGAGCAGTTCTTC. Translating gives CASGLAGVDSYNEQFF. Using reference TRBV7-9 and TRBJ2-1 for the parts outside the CDR3, the full variable domain is DTGVSQNPRHKITKRGQNVTFRCDPISEHNRLYWYRQTLGQGPEFLTYFQNEAQLEKSRLLSDRFSAERPKGSFSTLEIQRTEQGDSAMYLCASGLAGVDSYNEQFFGPGTRLTVL.

This clonotype was seen at least ten times. The chain joins TRBV12-3 or TRBV12-4 to TRBJ1-1; unclear D gene. This CDR3 contains 14 residues. V shed 3 bases and J shed 0 bases, with 8 bases lying between them. The CDR3 sequence: CASSFSQMNTEAFF. CDR3 sequence (DNA): TGTGCCAGCAGTTTCAGCCAGATGAACACTGAAGCTTTCTTT.

The chain combines TRBV5-1 with TRBJ2-5; D is tentatively TRBD1 or TRBD2 (5 bases each). CDR3 length: 14 amino acids. Per germline, CDR1 SGHRS and CDR2 YFSETQ. V was cut by 1 base and J by 2 bases, with 9 bases left in between. The CDR3 reads CASSLWGSQETQYF. The DNA of the CDR3 is TGCGCCAGCAGCTTGTGGGGGAGTCAAGAGACCCAGTACTTC. The full variable domain, in which reference TRBV5-1 and TRBJ2-5 provide the parts outside the CDR3, is KAGVTQTPRYLIKTRGQQVTLSCSPISGHRSVSWYQQTPGQGLQFLFEYFSETQRNKGNFPGRFSGRQFSNSRSEMNVSTLELGDSALYLCASSLWGSQETQYFGPGTRLLVL.

This clonotype was detected many times. The chain links TRBV2 to TRBJ2-7, with D perhaps TRBD1 (6 bases). The CDR3 sequence is 14 residues long. Germline V gene data show CDR1 as SNHLY and CDR2 as FYNNEI. V lost 5 bases, J lost 1 base, and 12 bases lay in between. The chain's CDR3 is CASSYGQQSYEQYF. CDR3 coding DNA: TGTGCCAGCAGTTATGGACAGCAGTCCTACGAGCAGTACTTC.

This clonotype has ten or more counts. This chain joins TRBV5-1 and TRBJ2-3; TRBD2 matches at 13 bases. The CDR3 covers 16 residues. From germline, CDR1 is SGHRS and CDR2 YFSETQ. V lost 4 bases and J lost 5; bases outside the gene matches: 7. The chain's CDR3 is CASSAGLAGREDTQYF. Written as DNA, the CDR3 is TGCGCCAGCAGCGCGGGACTAGCGGGGCGCGAAGATACGCAGTATTTT.

The chain combines TRBV27 with TRBJ2-3, with D maybe TRBD2 (7 bases). V lost 2 bases, J lost 7 bases, and 13 bases lay in between. The CDR3 runs to 14 residues. Germline CDR1 reads MNHEY; CDR2 reads SMNVEV (reference sequence). This CDR3 is CASSLKRGGNTQYF. In DNA form, the CDR3 reads TGTGCCAGCAGTTTAAAAAGGGGGGGCAATACGCAGTATTTT.

This clonotype was seen repeatedly, ten times or more. The rearrangement joins TRBV29-1 to TRBJ1-2; tentatively, D is TRBD1 (5 bases). The CDR3 contains 13 residues. The germline V gene encodes CDR1 SQVTM and CDR2 ANQGSEA. Trimming cost V 4 bases and J 2 bases, with 11 bases left between them. CDR3 region: CSVGQRLNYGYTF. Here the CDR3 DNA reads TGCAGCGTTGGACAGCGTCTAAACTATGGCTACACCTTC.

This clonotype was seen repeatedly, ten times or more. The chain links TRBV6-2 or TRBV6-3 to TRBJ1-2; D is perhaps TRBD1 (6 bases). Trimming took 3 bases from V and 0 from J, leaving 17 bases between them. The CDR3 is 17 amino acids. Germline values: CDR1 MNHEY, CDR2 SVGEGT. The CDR3 region is CASSYSGHLTANYGYTF. The CDR3 DNA reads TGTGCCAGCAGTTATTCGGGACACCTAACAGCTAACTATGGCTACACCTTC.

This clonotype was seen ten or more times. V is TRBV5-5 and J is TRBJ1-1, with a tentative D call TRBD1 (5 bases). CDR3 length equals 15 residues. Trimming removed 3 bases from V and 7 bases from J, with 19 bases in between. The germline gives CDR1 SGHKS, CDR2 YYEKEE (reference sequence). CDR3 nucleotide sequence: TGTGCCAGCAGCTCGCGGGGACGAGGGATTAATGAAGCTTTCTTT. It yields the protein CASSSRGRGINEAFF.

This clonotype occurred many times. V gene TRBV7-9 combines with J gene TRBJ1-2; no firm D call. V lost 5 bases to trimming and J lost 1 base, with 14 bases between them. This CDR3 contains 15 residues. The germline gives CDR1 SEHNR, CDR2 FQNEAQ (reference sequence). Here the CDR3 DNA reads TGTGCCAGCAGCACACAGACGGGTCTTAACTATGGCTACACCTTC. It yields the protein CASSTQTGLNYGYTF. The full variable domain, in which reference TRBV7-9 and TRBJ1-2 provide the parts outside the CDR3, is DTGVSQNPRHKITKRGQNVTFRCDPISEHNRLYWYRQTLGQGPEFLTYFQNEAQLEKSRLLSDRFSAERPKGSFSTLEIQRTEQGDSAMYLCASSTQTGLNYGYTFGSGTRLTVV.

This clonotype was found many times. The rearrangement links TRBV7-2 to TRBJ1-1; D call uncertain. Trimming removed 1 base from V and 4 bases from J, with 7 bases in between. CDR1 and CDR2 (germline): SGHTA, FQGNSA. The CDR3 loop spans 13 amino acids. The CDR3 region is CASSLGRFTEAFF. CDR3 DNA: TGTGCCAGCAGCTTAGGACGGTTCACTGAAGCTTTCTTT.

This clonotype was seen repeatedly, ten times or more. The chain recombines TRBV7-2 with TRBJ2-7; 7 nucleotides align to TRBD1. Per the germline V gene, CDR1 is SGHTA and CDR2 is FQGNSA. Trimming took 5 bases from V and 3 from J; bases not matched to a gene: 4. The CDR3 has 13 amino acids. The CDR3 loop is CASSIDRVYEQYF. Here the CDR3 DNA reads TGTGCCAGCAGCATCGACAGGGTCTACGAGCAGTACTTC.

This clonotype was picked up many times. The rearrangement uses TRBV7-2 and TRBJ2-7; 7 nucleotides align to TRBD1. After removal of 5 bases from V and 0 bases from J, the junction contained 4 bases not matched to a gene. Germline lookup yields CDR1 SGHTA and CDR2 FQGNSA. The CDR3 has 14 amino acids. CDR3 nucleotide sequence: TGTGCCAGCAGCGTAGGACAGGCCTCCTACGAGCAGTACTTC. It translates to CASSVGQASYEQYF.

This clonotype has at least ten counts. The chain couples TRBV18 to TRBJ1-2; no clear D gene. This CDR3 region has 15 residues. Trimming took 2 bases from V and 8 from J, leaving 18 bases between them. Germline values: CDR1 KGHSH, CDR2 LQKENI. The CDR3 here is CASSPTPQANKGYTF. The CDR3 coding sequence is TGTGCCAGCTCACCAACCCCGCAGGCGAATAAGGGCTACACCTTC.

This clonotype was seen at least ten times. The chain recombines TRBV4-2 with TRBJ2-2, with D tentatively TRBD1 (6 bases). CDR1 is LGHNA and CDR2 is YNFKEQ in the germline V gene. This CDR3 has 16 amino acids. V lost 2 bases and J 1 base, leaving 11 bases between the germline ends. In nucleotides, the CDR3 is TGTGCCAGCAGCCAACCGACAGGATTGAACACCGGGGAGCTGTTTTTT. It is translated as CASSQPTGLNTGELFF.

This clonotype was seen ten or more times. This CDR3 reads CSARDLITGSSYNEQFF. The DNA of the CDR3 is TGCAGTGCTAGAGACCTAATCACCGGGAGCTCCTACAATGAGCAGTTCTTC. The V call is TRBV20-1, the J call TRBJ2-1; tentatively, D is TRBD2 (6 bases). V gave up 0 bases and J gave up 0 bases, with 15 bases separating them. From germline, CDR1 is DFQATT and CDR2 SNEGSKA (reference sequence). This CDR3 has 17 residues.

This clonotype was picked up many times. This CDR3 is CASSSPRDRGAKNIQYF. The DNA of the CDR3 is TGTGCCAGCAGTAGCCCCCGGGACAGAGGAGCCAAAAACATTCAGTACTTC. The V call is TRBV6-1, the J call TRBJ2-4; TRBD1 agrees at 7 bases. The CDR3 runs to 17 residues. With V trimmed by 5 bases and J by 0 bases, 10 bases remained unmatched. The germline V gene has CDR1 MNHNS and CDR2 SASEGT.